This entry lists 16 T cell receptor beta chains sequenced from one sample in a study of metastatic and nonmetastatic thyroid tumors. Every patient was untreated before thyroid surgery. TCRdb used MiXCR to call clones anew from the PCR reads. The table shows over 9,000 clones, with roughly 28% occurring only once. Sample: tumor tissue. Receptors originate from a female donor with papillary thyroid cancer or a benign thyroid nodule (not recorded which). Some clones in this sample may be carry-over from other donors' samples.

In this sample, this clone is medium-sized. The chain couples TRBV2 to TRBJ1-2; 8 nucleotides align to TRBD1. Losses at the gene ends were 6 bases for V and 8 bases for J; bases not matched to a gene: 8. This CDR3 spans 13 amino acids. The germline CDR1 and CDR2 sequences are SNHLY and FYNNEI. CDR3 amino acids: CASSLDRAHGYTF. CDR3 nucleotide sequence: TGTGCCAGCAGCCTGGACAGGGCTCACGGCTACACCTTC.

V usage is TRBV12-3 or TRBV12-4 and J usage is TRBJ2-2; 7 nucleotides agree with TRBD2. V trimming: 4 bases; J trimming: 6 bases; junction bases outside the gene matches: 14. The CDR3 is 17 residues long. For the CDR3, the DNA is TGTGCCAGCAGTTCCCGGGACTACCGCGAGCGGTCCGGGGAGCTGTTTTTT. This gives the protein CASSSRDYRERSGELFF.

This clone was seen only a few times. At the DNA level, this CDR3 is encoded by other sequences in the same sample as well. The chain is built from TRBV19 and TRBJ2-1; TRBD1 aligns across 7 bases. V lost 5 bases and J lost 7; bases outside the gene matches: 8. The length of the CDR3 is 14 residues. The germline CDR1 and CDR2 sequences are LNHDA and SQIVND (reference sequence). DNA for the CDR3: TGTGCCAGTAGTGGACAGGTACCCGGGAATGAGCAGTTCTTC. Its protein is CASSGQVPGNEQFF.

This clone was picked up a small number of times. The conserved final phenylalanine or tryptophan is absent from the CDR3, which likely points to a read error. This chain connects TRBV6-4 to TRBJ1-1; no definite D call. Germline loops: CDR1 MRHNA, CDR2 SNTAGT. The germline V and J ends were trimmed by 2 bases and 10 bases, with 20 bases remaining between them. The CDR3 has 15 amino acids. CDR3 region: CASSDTTVESGGAFL. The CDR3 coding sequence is TGTGCCAGCAGTGACACGACCGTGGAAAGTGGTGGAGCTTTCCTT.

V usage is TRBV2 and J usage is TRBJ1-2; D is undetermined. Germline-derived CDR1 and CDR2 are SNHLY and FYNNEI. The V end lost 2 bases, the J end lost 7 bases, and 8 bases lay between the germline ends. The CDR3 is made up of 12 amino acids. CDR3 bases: TGTGCCAGCAGTGAATTTTCAAGTGGCTACACCTTC. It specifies CASSEFSSGYTF.

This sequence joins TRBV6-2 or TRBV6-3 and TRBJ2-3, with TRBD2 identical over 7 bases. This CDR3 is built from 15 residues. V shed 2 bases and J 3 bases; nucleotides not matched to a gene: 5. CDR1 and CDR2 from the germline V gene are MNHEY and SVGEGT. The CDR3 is CASSYAGVMTDTQYF. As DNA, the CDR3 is TGTGCCAGCAGTTACGCGGGAGTTATGACAGATACGCAGTATTTT.

The CDR3, as DNA: TGTGCCAGCAGTTACTCCCAAGAGACCCAGTACTTC. Its protein is CASSYSQETQYF. The chain combines TRBV6-5 with TRBJ2-5, with D hard to call. V was pared by 0 bases and J by 1 base, with 0 bases between. This CDR3 spans 12 amino acids. Looked up from germline, CDR1 is MNHEY and CDR2 is SVGAGI.

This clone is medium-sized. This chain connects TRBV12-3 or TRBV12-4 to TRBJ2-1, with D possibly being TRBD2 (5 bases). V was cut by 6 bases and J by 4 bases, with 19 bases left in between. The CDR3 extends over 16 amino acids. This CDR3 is CASRPSGSGPYNEQFF. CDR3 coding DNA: TGTGCCAGCAGGCCCAGTGGGAGCGGTCCTTACAATGAGCAGTTCTTC.

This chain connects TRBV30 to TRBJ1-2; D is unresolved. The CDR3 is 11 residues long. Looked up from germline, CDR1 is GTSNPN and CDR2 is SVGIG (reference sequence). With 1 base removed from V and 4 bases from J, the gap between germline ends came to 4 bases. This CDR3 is CAWSDSYGYTF. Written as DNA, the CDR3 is TGTGCCTGGAGTGACAGCTATGGCTACACCTTC.

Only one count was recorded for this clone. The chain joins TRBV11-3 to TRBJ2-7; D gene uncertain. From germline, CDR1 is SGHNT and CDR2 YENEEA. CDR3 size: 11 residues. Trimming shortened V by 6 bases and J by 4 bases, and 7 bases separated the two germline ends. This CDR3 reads CASRVGYEQYF. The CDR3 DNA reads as TGTGCCAGCAGGGTGGGTTACGAGCAGTACTTC.

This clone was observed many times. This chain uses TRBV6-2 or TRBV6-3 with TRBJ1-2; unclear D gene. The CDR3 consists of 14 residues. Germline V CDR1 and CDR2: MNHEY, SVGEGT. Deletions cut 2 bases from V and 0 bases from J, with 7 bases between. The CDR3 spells CASSYGFANYGYTF. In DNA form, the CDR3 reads TGTGCCAGCAGTTACGGGTTCGCTAACTATGGCTACACCTTC.

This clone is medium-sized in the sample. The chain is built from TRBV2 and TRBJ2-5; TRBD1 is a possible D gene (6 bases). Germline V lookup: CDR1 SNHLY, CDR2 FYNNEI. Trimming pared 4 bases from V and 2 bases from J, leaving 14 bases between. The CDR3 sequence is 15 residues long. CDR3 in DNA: TGTGCCAGCAGTGTAAGCAGGGGAGAACAAGAGACCCAGTACTTC. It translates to CASSVSRGEQETQYF.

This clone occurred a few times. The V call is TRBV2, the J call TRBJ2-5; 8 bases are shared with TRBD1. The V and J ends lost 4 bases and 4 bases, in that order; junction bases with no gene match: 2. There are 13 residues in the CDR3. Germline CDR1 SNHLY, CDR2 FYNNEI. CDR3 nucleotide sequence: TGTGCCAGCAGTGGGGGGACAGGAGAGACCCAGTACTTC. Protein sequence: CASSGGTGETQYF.

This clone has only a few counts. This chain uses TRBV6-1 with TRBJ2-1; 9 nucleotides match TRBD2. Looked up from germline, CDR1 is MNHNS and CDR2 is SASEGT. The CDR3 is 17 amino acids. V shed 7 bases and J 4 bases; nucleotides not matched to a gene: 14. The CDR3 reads CASTREAGTSIYNEQFF. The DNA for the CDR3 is TGTGCCAGCACCCGAGAAGCCGGGACTAGCATATACAATGAGCAGTTCTTC.

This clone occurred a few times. CDR3 protein: CASLDGRGNEQFF. CDR3 DNA: TGTGCCAGCTTGGACGGGAGGGGAAATGAGCAGTTCTTC. The genes are TRBV6-1 and TRBJ2-1; 8 bases line up with TRBD2. Germline CDR1 reads MNHNS; CDR2 reads SASEGT. CDR3 length: 13 amino acids. The junction had 7 bases not matched to a gene; V was cut back by 8 bases and J by 7 bases.

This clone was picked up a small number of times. The CDR3: CASSRLAGGPQNEQFF. The CDR3 coding sequence is TGTGCCAGCAGCAGACTAGCGGGAGGGCCTCAGAATGAGCAGTTCTTC. The rearrangement uses TRBV12-3 or TRBV12-4 and TRBJ2-1; 14 bases map to TRBD2. The V gene end was trimmed by 6 bases and the J gene end by 7 bases; junction bases not matched to a gene: 8. CDR3 size: 16 residues.